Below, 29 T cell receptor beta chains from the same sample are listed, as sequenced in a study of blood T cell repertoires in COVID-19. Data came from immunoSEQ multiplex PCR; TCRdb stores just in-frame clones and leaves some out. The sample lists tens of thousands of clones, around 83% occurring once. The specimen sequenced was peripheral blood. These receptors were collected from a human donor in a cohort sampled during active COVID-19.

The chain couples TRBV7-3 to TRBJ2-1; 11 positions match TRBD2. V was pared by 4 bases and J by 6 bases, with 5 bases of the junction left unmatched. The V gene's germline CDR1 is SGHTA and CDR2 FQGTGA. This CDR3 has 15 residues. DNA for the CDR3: TGTGCCAGCAGCTCGGGACTAGCGGCCTTCAATGAGCAGTTCTTC. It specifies CASSSGLAAFNEQFF.

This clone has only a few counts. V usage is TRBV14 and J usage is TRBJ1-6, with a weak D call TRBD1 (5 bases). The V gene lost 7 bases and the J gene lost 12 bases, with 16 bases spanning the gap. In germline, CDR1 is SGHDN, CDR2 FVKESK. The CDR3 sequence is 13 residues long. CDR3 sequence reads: CASKGGTGGPLHF. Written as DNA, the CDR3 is TGTGCCAGCAAGGGCGGGACCGGGGGACCCCTCCACTTT.

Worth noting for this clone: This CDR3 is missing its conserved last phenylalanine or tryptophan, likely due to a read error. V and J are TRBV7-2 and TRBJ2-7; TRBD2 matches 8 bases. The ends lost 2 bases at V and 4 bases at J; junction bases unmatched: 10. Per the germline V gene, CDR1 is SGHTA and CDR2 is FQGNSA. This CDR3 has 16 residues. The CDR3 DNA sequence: TGTGCCAGCAGCTTACAGTCCGGGGGGGTACCGTACGAGCAGTACCTC. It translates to CASSLQSGGVPYEQYL.

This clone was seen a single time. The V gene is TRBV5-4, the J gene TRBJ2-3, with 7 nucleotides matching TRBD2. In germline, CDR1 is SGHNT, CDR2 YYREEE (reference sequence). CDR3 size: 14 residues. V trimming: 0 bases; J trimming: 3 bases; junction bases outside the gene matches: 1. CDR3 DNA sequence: TGTGCCAGCAGCTTGGGTAGCGGGACAGATACGCAGTATTTT. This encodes CASSLGSGTDTQYF.

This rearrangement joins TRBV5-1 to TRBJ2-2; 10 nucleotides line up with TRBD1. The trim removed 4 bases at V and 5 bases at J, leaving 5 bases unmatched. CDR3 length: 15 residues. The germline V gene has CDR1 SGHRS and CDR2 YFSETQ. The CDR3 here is CASSTGQGKTGELFF. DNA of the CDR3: TGCGCCAGCAGCACGGGACAGGGGAAAACCGGGGAGCTGTTTTTT.

CDR3 region: CASSLETRVLTF. The CDR3 DNA follows: TGTGCCAGCAGCTTAGAGACTAGGGTATTAACCTTC. The V call is TRBV11-2, the J call TRBJ1-2; D is unresolved. With 0 bases removed from V and 14 bases from J, the gap between germline ends came to 13 bases. Looked up from germline, CDR1 is SGHAT and CDR2 is FQNNGV. This CDR3 is 12 amino acids long.

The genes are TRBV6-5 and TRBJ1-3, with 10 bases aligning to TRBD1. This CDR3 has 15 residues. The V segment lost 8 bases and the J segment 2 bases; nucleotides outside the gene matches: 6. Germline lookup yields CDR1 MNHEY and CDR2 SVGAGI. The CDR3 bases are TGTGCCAGCGGTCGGACAGGGGGTGCTGGAAACACCATATATTTT. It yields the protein CASGRTGGAGNTIYF.

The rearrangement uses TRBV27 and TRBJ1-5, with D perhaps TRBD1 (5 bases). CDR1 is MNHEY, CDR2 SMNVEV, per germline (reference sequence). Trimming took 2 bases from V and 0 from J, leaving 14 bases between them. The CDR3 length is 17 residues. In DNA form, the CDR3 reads TGTGCCAGCAGTTTAGGTGGAGGGGACTATAGCAATCAGCCCCAGCATTTT. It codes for CASSLGGGDYSNQPQHF.

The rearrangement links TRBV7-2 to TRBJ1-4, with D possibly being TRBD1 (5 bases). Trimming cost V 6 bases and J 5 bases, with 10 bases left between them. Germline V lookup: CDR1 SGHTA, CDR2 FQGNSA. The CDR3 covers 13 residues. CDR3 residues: CASRSGLNEKLFF. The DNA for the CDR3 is TGTGCCAGCAGGTCGGGACTAAATGAAAAACTGTTTTTT.

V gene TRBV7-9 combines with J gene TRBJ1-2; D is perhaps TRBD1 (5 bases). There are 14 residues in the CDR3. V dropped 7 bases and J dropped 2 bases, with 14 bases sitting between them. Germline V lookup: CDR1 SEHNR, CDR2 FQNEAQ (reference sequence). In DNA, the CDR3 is TGTGCCAGCAACCCATCGGGGGACAACTATGGCTACACCTTC. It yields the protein CASNPSGDNYGYTF.

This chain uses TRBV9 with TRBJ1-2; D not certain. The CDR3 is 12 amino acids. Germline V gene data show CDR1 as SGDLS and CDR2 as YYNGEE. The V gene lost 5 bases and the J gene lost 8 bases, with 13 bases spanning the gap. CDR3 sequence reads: CASRAPPGGYTF. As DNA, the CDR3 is TGTGCCAGCAGAGCTCCTCCAGGAGGCTACACCTTC.

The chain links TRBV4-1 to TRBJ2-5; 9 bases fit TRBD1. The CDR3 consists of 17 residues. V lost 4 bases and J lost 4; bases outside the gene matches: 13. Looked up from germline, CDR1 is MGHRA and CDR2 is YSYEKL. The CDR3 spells CASSRERTGGLSETQYF. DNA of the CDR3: TGCGCCAGCAGCCGCGAACGAACAGGGGGCTTATCAGAGACCCAGTACTTC.

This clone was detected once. Written as DNA, the CDR3 is TGTGCCAGCAGTTTCCTAGGCAGCAGCTATGGCTACACCTTC. Translating gives CASSFLGSSYGYTF. V and J are TRBV27 and TRBJ1-2; unclear D gene. Germline assignment: CDR1 MNHEY and CDR2 SMNVEV (reference sequence). V was trimmed by 3 bases and J by 4 bases, leaving 12 bases between them. The CDR3 has 14 amino acids.

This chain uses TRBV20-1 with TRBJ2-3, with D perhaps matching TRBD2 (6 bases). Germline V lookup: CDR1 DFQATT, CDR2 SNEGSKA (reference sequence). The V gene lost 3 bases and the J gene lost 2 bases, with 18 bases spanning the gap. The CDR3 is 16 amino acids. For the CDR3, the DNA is TGCAGTGCTAGTCGGGGGACCAACCCTGTCACAGATACGCAGTATTTT. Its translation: CSASRGTNPVTDTQYF.

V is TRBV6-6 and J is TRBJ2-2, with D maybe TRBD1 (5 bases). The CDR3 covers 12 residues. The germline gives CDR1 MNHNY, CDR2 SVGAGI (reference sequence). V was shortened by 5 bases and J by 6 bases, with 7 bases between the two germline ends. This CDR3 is CASSDSSGELFF. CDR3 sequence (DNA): TGTGCCAGCAGTGACAGTTCCGGGGAGCTGTTTTTT.

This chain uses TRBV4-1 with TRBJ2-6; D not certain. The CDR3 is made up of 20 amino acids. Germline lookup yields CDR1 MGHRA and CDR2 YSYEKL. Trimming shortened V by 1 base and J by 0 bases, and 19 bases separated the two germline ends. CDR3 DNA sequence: TGCGCCAGCAGCCAAGTGTTATTGGGCGTCAGTTCCTCTGGGGCCAACGTCCTGACTTTC. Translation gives CASSQVLLGVSSSGANVLTF.

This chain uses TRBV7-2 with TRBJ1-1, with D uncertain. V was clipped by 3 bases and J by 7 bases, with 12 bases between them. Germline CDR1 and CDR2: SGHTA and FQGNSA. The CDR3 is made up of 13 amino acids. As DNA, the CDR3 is TGTGCCAGCAGCTTCGACGGGGTCAGTGAAGCTTTCTTT. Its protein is CASSFDGVSEAFF. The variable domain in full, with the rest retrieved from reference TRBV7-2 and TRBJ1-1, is GAGVSQSPSNKVTEKGKDVELRCDPISGHTALYWYRQSLGQGLEFLIYFQGNSAPDKSGLPSDRFSAERTGGSVSTLTIQRTQQEDSAVYLCASSFDGVSEAFFGQGTRLTVV.

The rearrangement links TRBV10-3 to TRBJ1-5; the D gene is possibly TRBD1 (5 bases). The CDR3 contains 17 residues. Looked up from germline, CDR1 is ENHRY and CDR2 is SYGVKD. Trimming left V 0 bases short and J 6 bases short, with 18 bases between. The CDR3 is CAISESFGGGAGQPQHF. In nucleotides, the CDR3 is TGTGCCATCAGTGAGTCCTTTGGTGGGGGAGCGGGTCAGCCCCAGCATTTT.

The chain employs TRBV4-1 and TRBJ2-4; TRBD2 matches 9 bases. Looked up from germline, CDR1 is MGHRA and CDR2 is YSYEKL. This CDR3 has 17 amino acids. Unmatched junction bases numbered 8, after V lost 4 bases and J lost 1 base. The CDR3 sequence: CASSPLGGGDAKNIQYF. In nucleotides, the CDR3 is TGCGCCAGCAGCCCCCTGGGCGGGGGGGACGCCAAAAACATTCAGTACTTC.

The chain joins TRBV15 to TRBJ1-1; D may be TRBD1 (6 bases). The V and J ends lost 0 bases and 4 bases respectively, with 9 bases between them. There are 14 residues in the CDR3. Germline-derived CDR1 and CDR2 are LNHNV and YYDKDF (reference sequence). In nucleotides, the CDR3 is TGTGCCACCAGCAGAGATCTACAGGGCACTGAAGCTTTCTTT. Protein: CATSRDLQGTEAFF. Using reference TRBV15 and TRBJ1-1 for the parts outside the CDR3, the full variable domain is DAMVIQNPRYQVTQFGKPVTLSCSQTLNHNVMYWYQQKSSQAPKLLFHYYDKDFNNEADTPDNFQSRRPNTSFCFLDIRSPGLGDTAMYLCATSRDLQGTEAFFGQGTRLTVV.

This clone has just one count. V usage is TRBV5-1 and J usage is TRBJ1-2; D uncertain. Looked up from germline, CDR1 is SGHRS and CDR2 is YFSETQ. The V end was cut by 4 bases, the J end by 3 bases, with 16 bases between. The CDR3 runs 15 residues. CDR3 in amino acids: CASSPALRQDYGYTF. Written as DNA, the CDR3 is TGCGCCAGCAGCCCGGCCCTAAGGCAGGACTATGGCTACACCTTC. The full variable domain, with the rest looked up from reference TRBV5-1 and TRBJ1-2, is KAGVTQTPRYLIKTRGQQVTLSCSPISGHRSVSWYQQTPGQGLQFLFEYFSETQRNKGNFPGRFSGRQFSNSRSEMNVSTLELGDSALYLCASSPALRQDYGYTFGSGTRLTVV.

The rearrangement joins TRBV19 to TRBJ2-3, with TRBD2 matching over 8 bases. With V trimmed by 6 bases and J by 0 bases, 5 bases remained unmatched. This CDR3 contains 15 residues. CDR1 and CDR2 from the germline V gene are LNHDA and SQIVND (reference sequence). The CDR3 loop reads CASRLRGASTDTQYF. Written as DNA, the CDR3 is TGTGCCAGTAGGCTGCGGGGGGCTAGCACAGATACGCAGTATTTT.

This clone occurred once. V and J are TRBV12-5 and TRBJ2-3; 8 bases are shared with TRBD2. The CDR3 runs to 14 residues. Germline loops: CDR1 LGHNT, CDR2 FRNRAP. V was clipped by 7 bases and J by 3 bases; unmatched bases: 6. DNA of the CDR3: TGTGCTAGTGCTCGGGGGGGAGGGACAGATACGCAGTATTTT. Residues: CASARGGGTDTQYF.

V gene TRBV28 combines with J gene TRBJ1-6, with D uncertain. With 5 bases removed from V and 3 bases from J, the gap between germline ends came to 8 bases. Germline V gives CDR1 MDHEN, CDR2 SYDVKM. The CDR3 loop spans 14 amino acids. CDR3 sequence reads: CASSTGRYNSPLHF. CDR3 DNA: TGTGCCAGCAGTACGGGTCGCTATAATTCACCCCTCCACTTT.

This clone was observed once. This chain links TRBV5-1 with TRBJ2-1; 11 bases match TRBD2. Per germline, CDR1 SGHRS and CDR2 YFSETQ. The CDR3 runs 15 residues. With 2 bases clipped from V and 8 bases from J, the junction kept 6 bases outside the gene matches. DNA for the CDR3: TGCGCCAGCAGCTTAGGTAGCGGGGGGGCGTATGAGCAGTTCTTC. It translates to CASSLGSGGAYEQFF.

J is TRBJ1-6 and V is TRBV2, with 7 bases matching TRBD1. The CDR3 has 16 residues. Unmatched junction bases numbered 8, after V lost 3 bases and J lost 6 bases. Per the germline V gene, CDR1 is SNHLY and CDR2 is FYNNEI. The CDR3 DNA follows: TGTGCCAGCAGTGACCTCGGGACAGTGTCTAATTCACCCCTCCACTTT. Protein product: CASSDLGTVSNSPLHF.

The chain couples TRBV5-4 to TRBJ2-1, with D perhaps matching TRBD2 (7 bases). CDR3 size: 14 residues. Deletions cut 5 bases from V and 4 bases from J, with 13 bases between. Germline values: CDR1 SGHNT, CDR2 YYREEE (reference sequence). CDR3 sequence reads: CASSRGGVYNEQFF. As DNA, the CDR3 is TGTGCCAGCAGTAGGGGGGGGGTTTACAATGAGCAGTTCTTC.

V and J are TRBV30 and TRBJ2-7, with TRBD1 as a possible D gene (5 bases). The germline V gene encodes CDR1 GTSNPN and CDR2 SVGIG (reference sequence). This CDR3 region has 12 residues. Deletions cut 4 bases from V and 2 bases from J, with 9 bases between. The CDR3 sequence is CAWTGITYEQYF. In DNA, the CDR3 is TGTGCCTGGACAGGGATAACCTACGAGCAGTACTTC.

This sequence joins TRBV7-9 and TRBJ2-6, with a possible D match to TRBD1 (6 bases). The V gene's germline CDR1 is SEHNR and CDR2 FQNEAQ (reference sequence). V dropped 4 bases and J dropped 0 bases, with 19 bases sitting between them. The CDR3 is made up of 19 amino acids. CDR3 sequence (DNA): TGTGCCAGCAGCTCAGAACAGGGTTTAATGCGCTCTGGGGCCAACGTCCTGACTTTC. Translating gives CASSSEQGLMRSGANVLTF. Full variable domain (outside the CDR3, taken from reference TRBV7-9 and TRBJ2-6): DTGVSQNPRHKITKRGQNVTFRCDPISEHNRLYWYRQTLGQGPEFLTYFQNEAQLEKSRLLSDRFSAERPKGSFSTLEIQRTEQGDSAMYLCASSSEQGLMRSGANVLTFGAGSRLTVL.